The sequence of this T cell receptor beta chain was determined in a study of cytomegalovirus exposure and HLA in healthy donors. Overall study findings and caveats: In a later analysis, compared with equally common non-associated chains, HLA-associated beta chains were more expanded. Within a later analysis, the majority of CMV-associated TCR beta chains appeared HLA-restricted.

With regard to this clone: Its antigen is not identified.

Germline-derived CDR1 and CDR2 are LNHDA and SQIVND (reference sequence). The germline V and J ends were trimmed by 5 bases and 3 bases, with 11 bases remaining between them. The CDR3 length is 13 residues. All the people who gave samples were healthy bone marrow donors. A multiplex PCR was run with 60 Vbeta primers and 13 Jbeta primers. The method was immunoSEQ multiplex PCR; TCRdb's version includes in-frame clones alone and lacks a portion of them. The sample yields approximately 130,000 clones, of which the top ten take up 1.5% to 2.5%. The sample consisted of PBMCs. This clonotype originated in an older woman in good health and CMV-seronegative. The rearrangement links TRBV19 to TRBJ2-7; D is uncertain. DNA for the CDR3: TGTGCCAGTAGTCGAGGATACGACTACGAGCAGTACTTC. It encodes CASSRGYDYEQYF.